The present TCR beta chain was sequenced within a study of cytomegalovirus exposure and HLA in healthy donors. Trimming stripped 6 bases from V and 2 bases from J, with 8 bases between. This CDR3 region has 12 residues. Germline lookup yields CDR1 SGHDT and CDR2 YYEEEE. Measured with immunoSEQ multiplex PCR; TCRdb has only the in-frame clones, and not every one. The table records about 120,000 clones, 88% of them present only once. V and J are TRBV5-6 and TRBJ1-2; D might be TRBD1 (5 bases). Sequenced sample: PBMCs. This receptor was obtained from a woman aged 18-35 years in good health and CMV-seropositive. The CDR3 spells CASNRQNYGYTF. The CDR3 DNA follows: TGTGCCAGCAACAGACAGAACTATGGCTACACCTTC.